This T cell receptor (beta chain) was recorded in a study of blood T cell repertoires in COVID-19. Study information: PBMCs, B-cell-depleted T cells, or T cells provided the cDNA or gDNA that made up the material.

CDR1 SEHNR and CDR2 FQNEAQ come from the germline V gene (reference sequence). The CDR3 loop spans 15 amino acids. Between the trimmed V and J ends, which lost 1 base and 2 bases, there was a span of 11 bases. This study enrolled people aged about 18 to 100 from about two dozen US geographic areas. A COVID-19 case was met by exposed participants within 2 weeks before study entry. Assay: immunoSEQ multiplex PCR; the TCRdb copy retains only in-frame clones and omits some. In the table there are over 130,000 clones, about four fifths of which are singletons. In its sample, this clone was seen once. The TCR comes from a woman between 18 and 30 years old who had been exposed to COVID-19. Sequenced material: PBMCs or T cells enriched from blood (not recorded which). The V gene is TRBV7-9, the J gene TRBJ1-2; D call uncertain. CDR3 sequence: CASSLGPGGNYGYTF. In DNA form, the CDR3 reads TGTGCCAGCAGCTTAGGCCCGGGAGGCAACTATGGCTACACCTTC.